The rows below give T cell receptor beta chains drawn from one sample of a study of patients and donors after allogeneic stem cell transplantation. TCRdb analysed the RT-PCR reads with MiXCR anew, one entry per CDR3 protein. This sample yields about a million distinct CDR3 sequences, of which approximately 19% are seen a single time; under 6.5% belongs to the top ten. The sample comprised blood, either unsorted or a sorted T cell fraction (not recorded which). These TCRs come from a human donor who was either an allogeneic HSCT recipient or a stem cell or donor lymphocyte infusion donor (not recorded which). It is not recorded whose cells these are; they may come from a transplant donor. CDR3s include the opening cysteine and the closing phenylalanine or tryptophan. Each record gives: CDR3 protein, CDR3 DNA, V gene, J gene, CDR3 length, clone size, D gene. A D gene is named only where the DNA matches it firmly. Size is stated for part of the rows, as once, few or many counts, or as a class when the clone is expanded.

CDR3aa: CASSDGGVTEAFF
CDR3nt: TGTGCCAGCAGCGATGGGGGGGTCACTGAAGCTTTCTTT
v_gene: TRBV5-6
j_gene: TRBJ1-1
len: 13
abundance: NA
d_gene: NA

CDR3aa: CASSLGVGRSSYEQYF
CDR3nt: TGTGCCAGCAGCTTAGGTGTGGGACGGAGCTCCTACGAGCAGTACTTC
v_gene: TRBV7-2
j_gene: TRBJ2-7
len: 16
abundance: few
d_gene: NA

CDR3aa: CAFPGLAIDTQYF
CDR3nt: TGTGCCTTCCCCGGACTAGCGATAGATACGCAGTATTTT
v_gene: TRBV2
j_gene: TRBJ2-3
len: 13
abundance: NA
d_gene: TRBD2

CDR3aa: CASSQPLRQGARNEQFF
CDR3nt: TGCGCCAGCAGCCAGCCCCTGAGGCAGGGGGCTCGGAATGAGCAGTTCTTC
v_gene: TRBV4-1
j_gene: TRBJ2-1
len: 17
abundance: NA
d_gene: TRBD1

CDR3aa: CASSFAPLGGRLGVSSYNEQFF
CDR3nt: TGTGCCAGCAGTTTTGCCCCTTTGGGCGGGAGGCTTGGGGTGAGCTCCTACAATGAGCAGTTCTTC
v_gene: TRBV12-3/TRBV12-4
j_gene: TRBJ2-1
len: 22
abundance: NA
d_gene: TRBD2

CDR3aa: CASSLDHNYEQYF
CDR3nt: TGTGCCAGCAGCTTAGACCACAACTACGAGCAGTACTTC
v_gene: TRBV7-8
j_gene: TRBJ2-7
len: 13
abundance: few
d_gene: NA

CDR3aa: CAIGGANLSYEQYF
CDR3nt: TGTGCCATCGGGGGGGCGAACCTTTCCTACGAGCAGTACTTC
v_gene: TRBV10-3
j_gene: TRBJ2-7
len: 14
abundance: few
d_gene: NA

CDR3aa: CASRATTNQPQHF
CDR3nt: TGTGCCAGCAGGGCCACCACTAATCAGCCCCAGCATTTT
v_gene: TRBV6-1
j_gene: TRBJ1-5
len: 13
abundance: NA
d_gene: NA

CDR3aa: CASSTSGRWIAKNIQYF
CDR3nt: TGTGCCAGCAGTACCTCGGGACGGTGGATAGCCAAAAACATTCAGTACTTC
v_gene: TRBV6-1
j_gene: TRBJ2-4
len: 17
abundance: few
d_gene: NA

CDR3aa: CASKPGQGNTEAFF
CDR3nt: TGTGCCAGCAAACCGGGACAGGGGAACACTGAAGCTTTCTTT
v_gene: TRBV6-1
j_gene: TRBJ1-1
len: 14
abundance: NA
d_gene: TRBD1

CDR3aa: CAISEGRGTDTQYF
CDR3nt: TGTGCCATCAGTGAGGGTCGGGGCACAGATACGCAGTATTTT
v_gene: TRBV10-3
j_gene: TRBJ2-3
len: 14
abundance: few
d_gene: NA

CDR3aa: CASSPEHQPQHF
CDR3nt: TGTGCCAGCAGTCCCGAACATCAGCCCCAGCATTTT
v_gene: TRBV2
j_gene: TRBJ1-5
len: 12
abundance: many
d_gene: NA

CDR3aa: CASSQETSGVAGTGELFF
CDR3nt: TGCGCCAGCAGCCAAGAGACTAGCGGGGTTGCGGGGACCGGGGAGCTGTTTTTT
v_gene: TRBV4-3
j_gene: TRBJ2-2
len: 18
abundance: NA
d_gene: TRBD2

CDR3aa: CATSDGRSAFF
CDR3nt: TGTGCCACCAGTGACGGTCGATCGGCTTTCTTT
v_gene: TRBV24-1
j_gene: TRBJ1-1
len: 11
abundance: NA
d_gene: NA

CDR3aa: CASSWDRGGMNTEAFF
CDR3nt: TGTGCCAGCAGTTGGGACCGGGGGGGAATGAACACTGAAGCTTTCTTT
v_gene: TRBV6-5
j_gene: TRBJ1-1
len: 16
abundance: NA
d_gene: NA

CDR3aa: CASSQEGDTEAFF
CDR3nt: TGTGCCAGCAGCCAAGAGGGGGACACTGAAGCTTTCTTT
v_gene: TRBV4-2
j_gene: TRBJ1-1
len: 13
abundance: NA
d_gene: NA

CDR3aa: CASSRGTGAYEQYF
CDR3nt: TGTGCCAGCAGTCGAGGGACAGGGGCCTACGAGCAGTACTTC
v_gene: TRBV12-3/TRBV12-4
j_gene: TRBJ2-7
len: 14
abundance: NA
d_gene: TRBD1

CDR3aa: CSAGGGQGNTEAFF
CDR3nt: TGCAGTGCTGGGGGGGGACAGGGGAACACTGAAGCTTTCTTT
v_gene: TRBV20-1
j_gene: TRBJ1-1
len: 14
abundance: NA
d_gene: TRBD1

CDR3aa: CASSRIHEGDTQYF
CDR3nt: TGTGCCAGCAGTCGTATACATGAGGGGGATACGCAGTATTTT
v_gene: TRBV6-1
j_gene: TRBJ2-3
len: 14
abundance: NA
d_gene: NA

CDR3aa: CSARPSTPGQGAHEQYF
CDR3nt: TGCAGTGCTAGACCCTCGACGCCGGGACAGGGGGCGCATGAGCAGTACTTC
v_gene: TRBV20-1
j_gene: TRBJ2-7
len: 17
abundance: NA
d_gene: TRBD1

CDR3aa: CASSPSPTSGGPTDTQYF
CDR3nt: TGTGCCAGCAGCCCAAGCCCAACTAGCGGGGGACCGACAGATACGCAGTATTTT
v_gene: TRBV11-2
j_gene: TRBJ2-3
len: 18
abundance: NA
d_gene: TRBD2

CDR3aa: CASSSGLGYGYTF
CDR3nt: TGTGCCAGCAGCTCAGGACTGGGATATGGCTACACCTTC
v_gene: TRBV7-3
j_gene: TRBJ1-2
len: 13
abundance: NA
d_gene: NA

CDR3aa: CATTSRGSSYEQYF
CDR3nt: TGTGCCACAACCTCCCGCGGGTCCTCCTACGAGCAGTACTTC
v_gene: TRBV24-1
j_gene: TRBJ2-7
len: 14
abundance: NA
d_gene: NA

CDR3aa: CASSPADKLDTEAFF
CDR3nt: TGTGCCAGCAGTCCAGCGGACAAATTGGACACTGAAGCTTTCTTT
v_gene: TRBV6-1
j_gene: TRBJ1-1
len: 15
abundance: few
d_gene: NA

CDR3aa: CASSQSTSGNTIYF
CDR3nt: TGTGCCAGCAGCCAATCGACTTCTGGAAACACCATATATTTT
v_gene: TRBV14
j_gene: TRBJ1-3
len: 14
abundance: NA
d_gene: NA

CDR3aa: CASSPGLKTEAFF
CDR3nt: TGTGCCAGCAGCCCAGGGCTTAAGACTGAAGCTTTCTTT
v_gene: TRBV5-6
j_gene: TRBJ1-1
len: 13
abundance: NA
d_gene: NA

CDR3aa: CASSRGHQETQYF
CDR3nt: TGTGCCAGCAGTCGGGGGCACCAAGAGACCCAGTACTTC
v_gene: TRBV7-3
j_gene: TRBJ2-5
len: 13
abundance: NA
d_gene: NA

CDR3aa: CASSRGTSGGARVETQYF
CDR3nt: TGTGCCAGCAGTCGGGGGACTAGCGGGGGGGCCCGAGTAGAGACCCAGTACTTC
v_gene: TRBV12-3/TRBV12-4
j_gene: TRBJ2-5
len: 18
abundance: NA
d_gene: TRBD2

CDR3aa: CASRRRSSYNSPLHF
CDR3nt: TGTGCCAGCAGACGTCGGAGCTCCTATAATTCACCCCTCCACTTT
v_gene: TRBV12-3/TRBV12-4
j_gene: TRBJ1-6
len: 15
abundance: few
d_gene: NA

CDR3aa: CASTQGGSNEQFF
CDR3nt: TGTGCCAGCACCCAGGGGGGGAGCAATGAGCAGTTCTTC
v_gene: TRBV28
j_gene: TRBJ2-1
len: 13
abundance: NA
d_gene: NA

CDR3aa: CASSADRASEDTQYF
CDR3nt: TGTGCCAGCAGTGCGGACAGGGCATCGGAAGATACGCAGTATTTT
v_gene: TRBV12-3/TRBV12-4
j_gene: TRBJ2-3
len: 15
abundance: few
d_gene: TRBD1

CDR3aa: CASSQEGGLGGGYEQYF
CDR3nt: TGTGCCAGCAGCCAAGAAGGTGGGCTAGGAGGGGGCTACGAGCAGTACTTC
v_gene: TRBV4-2
j_gene: TRBJ2-7
len: 17
abundance: NA
d_gene: NA

CDR3aa: CASSVGGRGYEQFF
CDR3nt: TGTGCCAGCAGCGTAGGGGGGAGGGGCTATGAGCAGTTCTTC
v_gene: TRBV9
j_gene: TRBJ2-1
len: 14
abundance: NA
d_gene: TRBD2

CDR3aa: CASSSTDQPQHF
CDR3nt: TGTGCCAGCAGCAGCACCGATCAGCCCCAGCATTTT
v_gene: TRBV5-6
j_gene: TRBJ1-5
len: 12
abundance: many
d_gene: NA

CDR3aa: CASSLVSGGNEQYF
CDR3nt: TGTGCCAGCAGCTTAGTGTCAGGGGGGAACGAGCAGTACTTC
v_gene: TRBV7-8
j_gene: TRBJ2-7
len: 14
abundance: few
d_gene: NA

CDR3aa: CSALGTGGTGELFF
CDR3nt: TGCAGTGCCCTTGGGACAGGAGGGACCGGGGAGCTGTTTTTT
v_gene: TRBV20-1
j_gene: TRBJ2-2
len: 14
abundance: few
d_gene: TRBD1

CDR3aa: CATSDLQTSGDNEQFF
CDR3nt: TGTGCCACCAGTGATTTGCAAACTAGCGGCGACAATGAGCAGTTCTTC
v_gene: TRBV24-1
j_gene: TRBJ2-1
len: 16
abundance: NA
d_gene: TRBD2

CDR3aa: CASSSSPEAFF
CDR3nt: TGTGCCAGCAGTTCCTCACCTGAAGCTTTCTTT
v_gene: TRBV12-3/TRBV12-4
j_gene: TRBJ1-1
len: 11
abundance: many
d_gene: NA

CDR3aa: CASSQGPYSNQPQHF
CDR3nt: TGTGCCAGCAGCCAGGGGCCTTATAGCAATCAGCCCCAGCATTTT
v_gene: TRBV4-2
j_gene: TRBJ1-5
len: 15
abundance: few
d_gene: NA

CDR3aa: CSVGGRDRGHEQYF
CDR3nt: TGCAGCGTTGGGGGCCGGGACAGGGGCCACGAGCAGTACTTC
v_gene: TRBV29-1
j_gene: TRBJ2-7
len: 14
abundance: NA
d_gene: TRBD1

CDR3aa: CASSYRGAGDTQYF
CDR3nt: TGTGCCAGCAGTTACAGGGGCGCTGGGGATACGCAGTATTTT
v_gene: TRBV9
j_gene: TRBJ2-3
len: 14
abundance: few
d_gene: TRBD1

CDR3aa: CASSLGAGRGQPQHF
CDR3nt: TGCGCCAGCAGCTTGGGAGCAGGGCGAGGCCAGCCCCAGCATTTT
v_gene: TRBV5-1
j_gene: TRBJ1-5
len: 15
abundance: NA
d_gene: NA

CDR3aa: CASSLRGGVMADTQYF
CDR3nt: TGTGCCAGCAGCCTTCGGGGAGGGGTAATGGCAGATACGCAGTATTTT
v_gene: TRBV7-8
j_gene: TRBJ2-3
len: 16
abundance: NA
d_gene: TRBD2

CDR3aa: CSAPPRQTLGDEQYF
CDR3nt: TGCAGTGCGCCCCCCCGACAGACCCTTGGCGACGAGCAGTACTTC
v_gene: TRBV20-1
j_gene: TRBJ2-7
len: 15
abundance: few
d_gene: NA

CDR3aa: CASSDVGGASNSPLHF
CDR3nt: TGTGCCAGCAGTGATGTTGGTGGGGCATCCAATTCACCCCTCCACTTT
v_gene: TRBV6-1
j_gene: TRBJ1-6
len: 16
abundance: NA
d_gene: NA

CDR3aa: CACSPNNEQFF
CDR3nt: TGTGCCTGCTCACCAAACAATGAGCAGTTCTTC
v_gene: TRBV30
j_gene: TRBJ2-1
len: 11
abundance: NA
d_gene: NA

CDR3aa: CAWSLHRGTAEAFF
CDR3nt: TGTGCCTGGAGTCTACACAGGGGTACCGCTGAAGCTTTCTTT
v_gene: TRBV30
j_gene: TRBJ1-1
len: 14
abundance: NA
d_gene: TRBD1

CDR3aa: CASGDRVYGYTF
CDR3nt: TGTGCCAGCGGGGACAGGGTCTATGGCTACACCTTC
v_gene: TRBV12-3/TRBV12-4
j_gene: TRBJ1-2
len: 12
abundance: NA
d_gene: TRBD1

CDR3aa: CSAQGALGYTF
CDR3nt: TGCAGTGCGCAGGGTGCTCTTGGCTACACCTTC
v_gene: TRBV20-1
j_gene: TRBJ1-2
len: 11
abundance: few
d_gene: NA

CDR3aa: CATSQGPQEGYGYTF
CDR3nt: TGTGCCACCAGCCAGGGTCCTCAGGAAGGTTATGGCTACACCTTC
v_gene: TRBV15
j_gene: TRBJ1-2
len: 15
abundance: many
d_gene: NA

CDR3aa: CSVRTSGVSTDTQYF
CDR3nt: TGCAGCGTTAGGACTAGCGGGGTTAGCACAGATACGCAGTATTTT
v_gene: TRBV29-1
j_gene: TRBJ2-3
len: 15
abundance: NA
d_gene: TRBD2

CDR3aa: CASSLAKFRDEQYF
CDR3nt: TGTGCCAGCAGCTTAGCGAAGTTCCGGGACGAGCAGTACTTC
v_gene: TRBV7-8
j_gene: TRBJ2-7
len: 14
abundance: NA
d_gene: NA

CDR3aa: CASSLLRESVGGPDTQYF
CDR3nt: TGTGCCAGCAGCTTATTGCGAGAATCTGTAGGGGGCCCTGATACGCAGTATTTT
v_gene: TRBV11-1
j_gene: TRBJ2-3
len: 18
abundance: few
d_gene: TRBD1

CDR3aa: CATSRDKREGLYEQYF
CDR3nt: TGTGCCACCAGCAGAGATAAACGGGAGGGCCTGTACGAGCAGTACTTC
v_gene: TRBV15
j_gene: TRBJ2-7
len: 16
abundance: few
d_gene: TRBD2